This T cell receptor beta chain was captured by sequencing in a study of blood T cell repertoires in COVID-19. The method was immunoSEQ multiplex PCR; TCRdb's version includes in-frame clones alone and lacks a portion of them. This table has roughly 25,000 clones, approximately 70% appearing once. The V end lost 0 bases, the J end lost 3 bases, and 8 bases lay between the germline ends. Germline CDR1 PRHDT, CDR2 FYEKMQ (reference sequence). The CDR3 is 14 residues long. Sequenced input: peripheral blood. The source is a man between 60 and 75 years old with active or convalescent COVID-19. The V and J genes are TRBV13 and TRBJ1-2, with D maybe TRBD1 (6 bases). CDR3 amino acids: CASSLGDRYYGYTF. DNA of the CDR3: TGTGCCAGCAGCTTAGGGGACAGATACTATGGCTACACCTTC.